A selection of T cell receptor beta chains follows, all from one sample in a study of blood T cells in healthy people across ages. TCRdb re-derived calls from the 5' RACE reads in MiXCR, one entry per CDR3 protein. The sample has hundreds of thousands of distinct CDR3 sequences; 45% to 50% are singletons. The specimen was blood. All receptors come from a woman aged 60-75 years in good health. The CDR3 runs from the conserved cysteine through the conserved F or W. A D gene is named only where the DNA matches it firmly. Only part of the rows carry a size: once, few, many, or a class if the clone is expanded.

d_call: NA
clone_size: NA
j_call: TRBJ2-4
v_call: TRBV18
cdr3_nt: TGTGCCACCAAAGCAGGATTTGGTAACATTCAGTACTTC
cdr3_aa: CATKAGFGNIQYF

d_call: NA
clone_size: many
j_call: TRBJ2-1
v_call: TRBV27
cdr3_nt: TGTGCCAGCAGTTTACGATGGGGCGTAGGTGGAGGCAATGAGCAGTTCTTC
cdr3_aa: CASSLRWGVGGGNEQFF

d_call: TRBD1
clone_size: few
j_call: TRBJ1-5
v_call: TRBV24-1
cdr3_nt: TGTGCCACCAGTGACGGGGACAGGGGGCGCGATCAGCCCCAGCATTTT
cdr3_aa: CATSDGDRGRDQPQHF

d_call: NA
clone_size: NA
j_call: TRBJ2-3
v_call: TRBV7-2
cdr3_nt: TGTGCCAGCAGCTTATGGGGTTTCACAGATACGCAGTATTTT
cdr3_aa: CASSLWGFTDTQYF

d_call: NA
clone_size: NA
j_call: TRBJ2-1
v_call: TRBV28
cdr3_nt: TGTGCCAGCAGTAAGTCCAGACCCAATGAGCAGTTCTTC
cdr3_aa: CASSKSRPNEQFF

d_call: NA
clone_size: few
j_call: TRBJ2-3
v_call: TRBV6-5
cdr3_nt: TGTGCCAGCAGGAAACAGGGCACAGATACGCAGTATTTT
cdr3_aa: CASRKQGTDTQYF

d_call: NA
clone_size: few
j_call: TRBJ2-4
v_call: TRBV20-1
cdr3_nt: TGCAGTGCTAGTTTGGCAGCTTGGGAGCAGTACTTC
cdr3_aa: CSASLAAWEQYF

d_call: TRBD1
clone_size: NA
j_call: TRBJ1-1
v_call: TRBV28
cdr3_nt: TGTGCCAGCACGGACAGGGCTGAAGCTTTCTTT
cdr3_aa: CASTDRAEAFF

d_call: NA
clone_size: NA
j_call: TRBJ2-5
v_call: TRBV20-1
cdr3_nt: TGCAGTGCTAGCGCCAGGACGGAGACCCAGTACTTC
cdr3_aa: CSASARTETQYF

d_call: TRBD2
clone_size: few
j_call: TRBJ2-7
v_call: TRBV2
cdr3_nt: TGTGCCAGCAGCGATAGCGGGAGTGCCTACGAGCAGTACTTC
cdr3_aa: CASSDSGSAYEQYF

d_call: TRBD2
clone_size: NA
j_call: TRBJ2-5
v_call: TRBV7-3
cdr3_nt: TGTGCCAGCAGCTTAAGAGCGCTAGCGGGAGGACAGTCAAAAGAGACCCAGTACTTC
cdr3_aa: CASSLRALAGGQSKETQYF

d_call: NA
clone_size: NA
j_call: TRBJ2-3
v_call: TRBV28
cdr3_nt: TGTGCCAGCAGTTTAAGAGTGGGCGTTGTTACAGATACGCAGTATTTT
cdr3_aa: CASSLRVGVVTDTQYF

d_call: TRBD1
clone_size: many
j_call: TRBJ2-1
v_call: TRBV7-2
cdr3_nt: TGTGCCAGCAGCGATCCCCCGGGACAGCAATGGGGTGAGCAGTTCTTC
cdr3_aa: CASSDPPGQQWGEQFF

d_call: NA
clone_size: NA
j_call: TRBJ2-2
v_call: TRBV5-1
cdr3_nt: TGCGCCGGGGGGACTGGAGTTGTCGGGGAGCTGTTTTTT
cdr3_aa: CAGGTGVVGELFF

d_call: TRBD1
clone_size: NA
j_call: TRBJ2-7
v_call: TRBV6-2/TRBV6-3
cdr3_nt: TGTGCCAGCAGTGATCCCTTCAGGGGGCTCTACGAGCAGTACTTC
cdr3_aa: CASSDPFRGLYEQYF

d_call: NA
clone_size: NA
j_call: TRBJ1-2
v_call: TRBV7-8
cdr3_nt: TGTGCCAGCAGCCCTCAAGCTAACTATGGCTACACCTTC
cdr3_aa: CASSPQANYGYTF

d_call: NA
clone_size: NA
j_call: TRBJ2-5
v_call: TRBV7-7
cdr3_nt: TGTGCCAGCAGCTCCAATCGATTTGAGACCCAGTACTTC
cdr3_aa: CASSSNRFETQYF